The clone carrying this T cell receptor beta chain was recorded many times. Its specificity is unknown. The entry originates in a study of T cell repertoires in cytomegalovirus infection. Study observations and caveats: Dominating the ex vivo response were HLA-C-restricted CMV-specific TCR beta clonotypes.

CDR3 length: 18 residues. Germline-derived CDR1 and CDR2 are MNHNS and SASEGT. Trimming removed 2 bases from V and 2 bases from J; junction bases left unmatched: 10. TCRdb fed the reads into MiXCR, producing one record per CDR3 protein. Of around 450,000 distinct CDR3 sequences detected, approximately 32% appear once; the ten largest clones hold approximately 15%. This chain uses TRBV6-1 with TRBJ2-1; TRBD1 aligns across 9 bases. The sequence was collected from a human donor in good health (CMV status not recorded). Some clones in this sample may be carry-over from other donors' samples. The sequencing sample was made of PBMCs. The CDR3 DNA follows: TGTGCCAGCAGTGAACGATACAGGGGGCCTAGTACCTACAATGAGCAGTTCTTC. Translation: CASSERYRGPSTYNEQFF.